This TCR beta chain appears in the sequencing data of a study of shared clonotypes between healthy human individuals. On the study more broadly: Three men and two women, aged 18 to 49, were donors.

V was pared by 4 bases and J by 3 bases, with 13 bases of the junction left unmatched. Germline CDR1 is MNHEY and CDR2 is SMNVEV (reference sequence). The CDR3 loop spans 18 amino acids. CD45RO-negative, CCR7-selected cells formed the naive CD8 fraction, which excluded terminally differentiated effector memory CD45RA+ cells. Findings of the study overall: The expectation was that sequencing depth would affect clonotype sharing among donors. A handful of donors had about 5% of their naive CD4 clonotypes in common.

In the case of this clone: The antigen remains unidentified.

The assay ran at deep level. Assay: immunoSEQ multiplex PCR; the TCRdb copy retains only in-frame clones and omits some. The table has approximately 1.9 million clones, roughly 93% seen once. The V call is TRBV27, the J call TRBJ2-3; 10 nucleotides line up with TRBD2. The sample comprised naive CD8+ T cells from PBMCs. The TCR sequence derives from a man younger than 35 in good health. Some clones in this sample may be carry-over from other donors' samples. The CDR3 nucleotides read TGTGCCAGCAGTTCACCCCGACTCCTAGCGGGAGCGACAGATACGCAGTATTTT. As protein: CASSSPRLLAGATDTQYF.